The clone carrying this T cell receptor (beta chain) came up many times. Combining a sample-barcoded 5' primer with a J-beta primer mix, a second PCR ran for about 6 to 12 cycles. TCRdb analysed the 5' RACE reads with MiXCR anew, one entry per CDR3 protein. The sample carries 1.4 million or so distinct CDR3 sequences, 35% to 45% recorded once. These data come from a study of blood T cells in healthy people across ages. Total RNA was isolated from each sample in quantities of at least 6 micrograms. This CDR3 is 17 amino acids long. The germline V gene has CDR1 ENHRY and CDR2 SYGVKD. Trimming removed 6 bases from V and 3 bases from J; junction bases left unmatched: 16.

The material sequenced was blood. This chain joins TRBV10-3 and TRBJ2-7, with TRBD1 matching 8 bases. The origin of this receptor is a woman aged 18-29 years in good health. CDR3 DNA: TGTGCCATCAGCCTAAACGCCGGGACAGGACTAAGCTACGAGCAGTACTTC. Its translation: CAISLNAGTGLSYEQYF.